This T cell receptor beta chain comes out of a study of beta chain features in type 1 diabetes. V was trimmed by 4 bases and J by 0 bases, leaving 5 bases between them. The germline V gene has CDR1 SGDLS and CDR2 YYNGEE. The CDR3 length is 14 residues. Since all of the isolated RNA was reverse transcribed, expressed TCRB transcripts were what got sequenced. TCRdb's copy holds only in-frame clones and misses some; the assay was immunoSEQ multiplex PCR. The table shows hundreds of thousands of clones, with 25% to 35% occurring only once. The clonotype comes from a man younger than 35 in good health. This chain joins TRBV9 and TRBJ2-6; D is unresolved. Input material: naive CD4+ T cells from blood. This CDR3 is CASSLNSGANVLTF. The CDR3 coding sequence is TGTGCCAGCAGCTTAAACTCTGGGGCCAACGTCCTGACTTTC.